This T cell receptor (beta chain) was captured by sequencing in a study of cytomegalovirus exposure and HLA in healthy donors. Study-wide findings and caveats: HLA restriction was apparent for most CMV-associated TCR beta chains in a later analysis.

PCR employed 60 Vbeta and 13 Jbeta primers. TCRdb's copy holds only in-frame clones and misses some; the assay was immunoSEQ multiplex PCR. In the table there are 95,000 to 150,000 clones, 80% to 85% of which are singletons. This clone was seen just once. Its antigen is undetermined. Germline V lookup: CDR1 SGHVS, CDR2 FNYEAQ. The CDR3 has 15 residues. After removal of 1 base from V and 6 bases from J, the junction contained 6 bases not matched to a gene. This receptor was identified in a man aged 30-40 years in good health and CMV-seronegative. The chain recombines TRBV7-6 with TRBJ2-1; 7 bases fit TRBD1. Specimen: PBMCs. In DNA, the CDR3 is TGTGCCAGCAGCTTAGTTGACAGGGTCAGCAATGAGCAGTTCTTC. It specifies CASSLVDRVSNEQFF. The whole variable domain, filled in from reference TRBV7-6 and TRBJ2-1, reads GAGVSQSPRYKVTKRGQDVALRCDPISGHVSLYWYRQALGQGPEFLTYFNYEAQQDKSGLPNDRFSAERPEGSISTLTIQRTEQRDSAMYRCASSLVDRVSNEQFFGPGTRLTVL.